The T cell receptor beta chain under discussion was sequenced for a study of T cells expressing NK-cell markers. TCRdb re-called the 5' RACE reads and shows each CDR3 protein once, DNA omitted. This repertoire comprises approximately 550,000 distinct CDR3 sequences; its ten largest clones make up approximately 3.5%. This sequence was found in a man aged 18 to 29 in good health. The specimen was blood T cells: a sorted CD56 or NKG2C T cell subset, CD4+ or CD8+ T cells, or bulk PBMC T cells (not recorded which).

This CDR3 reads CASRPGTPNTGELFF. The V and J genes are TRBV5-1 and TRBJ2-2; with no DNA, the TCRdb D assignment of TRBD1 cannot be verified. CDR3 length: 15 residues. CDR1 is SGHRS, CDR2 YFSETQ, per germline.